This T cell receptor beta chain is drawn from a study of CD8 T cells in ankylosing spondylitis. The study, taken as a whole, reports: Roughly eight highly homologous variants made up a TCR beta motif that seemed to typify ankylosing spondylitis blood.

Trimming removed 4 bases from V and 4 bases from J, with 12 bases in between. Germline V gene lookup returns CDR1 SGHRS and CDR2 YFSETQ. CDR3 length: 15 residues. For TCR beta, libraries came from quantitative 5'-RACE with molecular barcodes. In TCRdb, the 5' RACE reads were re-called with MiXCR into one record per CDR3 protein. Here the sample spans 200,000 to 250,000 distinct CDR3 sequences, 5.5% to 7.5% being singletons. This clonotype showed up just a few times. The target antigen is unknown. Input material: blood, either unsorted or a sorted T cell fraction (not recorded which). The chain is built from TRBV5-1 and TRBJ2-6; D unclear. The clonotype originates from a male donor with ankylosing spondylitis. In DNA form, the CDR3 reads TGCGCCAGCAGCCTTCAGGACGGGGGGGCCAACGTCCTGACTTTC. It codes for CASSLQDGGANVLTF.